This T cell receptor (beta chain) was sequenced for a study of CD8 T cells in ankylosing spondylitis. Notes on the study in general: Disease-linked clones were found to be CD8+ and relatively rare in peripheral blood. Ankylosing spondylitis blood appeared to be characterized by a TCR beta motif of roughly eight highly homologous variants. Certain motif variants had earlier appeared in reactive arthritis synovial fluid and blood. Reportedly, matched ankylosing spondylitis synovial fluid was significantly enriched for disease-linked clones.

CDR3 length: 16 residues. Looked up from germline, CDR1 is LNHDA and CDR2 is SQIVND (reference sequence). V gave up 4 bases and J gave up 0 bases; unmatched junction bases: 9. TCRdb re-derived calls from the 5' RACE reads in MiXCR, one entry per CDR3 protein. This table has roughly 180,000 distinct CDR3 sequences, 9.5% to 15% appearing once. Notes on this clonotype: Its antigen is unidentified.

The specimen was blood, either unsorted or a sorted T cell fraction (not recorded which). This clonotype was obtained from a male donor with ankylosing spondylitis or in good health (not recorded which). The chain employs TRBV19 and TRBJ2-7; TRBD1 matches 7 bases. CDR3 bases: TGTGCCAGTAGTACATACGGGACAGAGAGCTCCTACGAGCAGTACTTC. Protein product: CASSTYGTESSYEQYF. Supplemented by reference TRBV19 and TRBJ2-7, the full variable domain reads DGGITQSPKYLFRKEGQNVTLSCEQNLNHDAMYWYRQDPGQGLRLIYYSQIVNDFQKGDIAEGYSVSREKKESFPLTVTSAQKNPTAFYLCASSTYGTESSYEQYFGPGTRLTVT.